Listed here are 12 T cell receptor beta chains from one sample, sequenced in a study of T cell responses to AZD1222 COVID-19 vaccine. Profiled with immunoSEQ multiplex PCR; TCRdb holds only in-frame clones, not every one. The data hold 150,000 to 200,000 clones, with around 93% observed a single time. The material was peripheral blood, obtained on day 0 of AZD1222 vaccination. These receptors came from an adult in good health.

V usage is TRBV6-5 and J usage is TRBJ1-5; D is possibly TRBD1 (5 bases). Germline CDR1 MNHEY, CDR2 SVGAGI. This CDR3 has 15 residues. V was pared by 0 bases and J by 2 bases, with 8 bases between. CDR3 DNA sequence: TGTGCCAGCAGTTACTCGGGGGGGGGCAATCAGCCCCAGCATTTT. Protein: CASSYSGGGNQPQHF.

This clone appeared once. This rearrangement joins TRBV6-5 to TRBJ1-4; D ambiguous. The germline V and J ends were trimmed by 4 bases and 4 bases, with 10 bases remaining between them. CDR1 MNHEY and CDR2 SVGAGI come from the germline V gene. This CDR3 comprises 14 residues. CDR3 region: CASSLEGFNEKLFF. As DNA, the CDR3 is TGTGCCAGCAGTTTGGAGGGATTTAATGAAAAACTGTTTTTT.

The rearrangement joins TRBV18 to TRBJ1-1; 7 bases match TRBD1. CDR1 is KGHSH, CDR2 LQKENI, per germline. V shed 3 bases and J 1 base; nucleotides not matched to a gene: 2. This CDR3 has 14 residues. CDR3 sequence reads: CASSPGQKNTEAFF. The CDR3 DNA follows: TGTGCCAGCTCACCGGGACAGAAGAACACTGAAGCTTTCTTT.

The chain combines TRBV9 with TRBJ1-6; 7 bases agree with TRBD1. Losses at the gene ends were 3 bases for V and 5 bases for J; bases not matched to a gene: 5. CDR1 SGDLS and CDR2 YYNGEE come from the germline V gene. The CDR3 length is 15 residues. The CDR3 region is CASSGSGQNNSPLHF. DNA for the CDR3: TGTGCCAGCAGCGGATCGGGACAGAATAATTCACCCCTCCACTTT.

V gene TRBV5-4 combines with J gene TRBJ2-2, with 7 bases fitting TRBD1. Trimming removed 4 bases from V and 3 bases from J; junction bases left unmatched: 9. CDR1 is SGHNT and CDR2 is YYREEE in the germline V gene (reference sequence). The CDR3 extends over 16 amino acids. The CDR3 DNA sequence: TGTGCCAGCAGCGCCCGCCAGCAGGGGGACACCGGGGAGCTGTTTTTT. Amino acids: CASSARQQGDTGELFF. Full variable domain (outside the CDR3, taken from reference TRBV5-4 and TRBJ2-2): ETGVTQSPTHLIKTRGQQVTLRCSSQSGHNTVSWYQQALGQGPQFIFQYYREEENGRGNFPPRFSGLQFPNYSSELNVNALELDDSALYLCASSARQQGDTGELFFGEGSRLTVL.

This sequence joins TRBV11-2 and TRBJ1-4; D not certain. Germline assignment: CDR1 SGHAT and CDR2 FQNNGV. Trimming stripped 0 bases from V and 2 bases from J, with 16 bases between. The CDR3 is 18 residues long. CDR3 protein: CASSLDGAGFATNEKLFF. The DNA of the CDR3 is TGTGCCAGCAGCTTAGATGGAGCCGGGTTTGCGACTAATGAAAAACTGTTTTTT.

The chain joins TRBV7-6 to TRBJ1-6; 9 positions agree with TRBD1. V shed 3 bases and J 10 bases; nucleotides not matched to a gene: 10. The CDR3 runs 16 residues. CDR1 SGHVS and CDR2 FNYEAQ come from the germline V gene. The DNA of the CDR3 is TGTGCCAGCAGCTTTACGGGACAGGGATTAGGATCACCCCTCCACTTT. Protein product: CASSFTGQGLGSPLHF. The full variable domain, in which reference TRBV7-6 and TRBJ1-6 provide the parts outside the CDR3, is GAGVSQSPRYKVTKRGQDVALRCDPISGHVSLYWYRQALGQGPEFLTYFNYEAQQDKSGLPNDRFSAERPEGSISTLTIQRTEQRDSAMYRCASSFTGQGLGSPLHFGNGTRLTVT.

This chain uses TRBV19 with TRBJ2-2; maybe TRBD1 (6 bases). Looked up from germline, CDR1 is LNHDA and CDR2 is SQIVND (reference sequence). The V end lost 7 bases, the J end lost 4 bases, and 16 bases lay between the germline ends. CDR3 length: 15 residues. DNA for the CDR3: TGTGCCAGTACCCCCCAGTGGGGGCTCACCGGGGAGCTGTTTTTT. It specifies CASTPQWGLTGELFF.

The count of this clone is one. The CDR3 DNA reads as TGTGCCAGCAGCCAAGGGGACTCAACTAATGAAAAACTGTTTTTT. This sequence encodes CASSQGDSTNEKLFF. V usage is TRBV14 and J usage is TRBJ1-4, with D perhaps TRBD1 (5 bases). Deletions cut 1 base from V and 0 bases from J, with 6 bases between. CDR3 length equals 15 residues. CDR1 SGHDN and CDR2 FVKESK come from the germline V gene.

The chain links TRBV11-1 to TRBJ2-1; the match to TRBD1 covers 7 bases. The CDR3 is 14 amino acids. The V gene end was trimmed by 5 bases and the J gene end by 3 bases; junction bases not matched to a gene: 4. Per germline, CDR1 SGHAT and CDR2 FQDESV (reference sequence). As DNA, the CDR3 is TGTGCCAGCAGCGTTCGGGACAGCTACAATGAGCAGTTCTTC. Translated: CASSVRDSYNEQFF.

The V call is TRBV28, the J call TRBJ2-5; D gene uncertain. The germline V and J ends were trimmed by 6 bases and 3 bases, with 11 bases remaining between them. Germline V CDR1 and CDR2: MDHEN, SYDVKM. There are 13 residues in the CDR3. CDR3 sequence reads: CASSWATEETQYF. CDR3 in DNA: TGTGCCAGCAGCTGGGCCACCGAAGAGACCCAGTACTTC.

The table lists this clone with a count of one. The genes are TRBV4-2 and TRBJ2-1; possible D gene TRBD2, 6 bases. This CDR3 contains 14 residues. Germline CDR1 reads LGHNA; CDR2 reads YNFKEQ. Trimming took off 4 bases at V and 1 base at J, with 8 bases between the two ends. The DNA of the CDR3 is TGTGCCAGCAGCCTTAGCGGTTCCTACAATGAGCAGTTCTTC. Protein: CASSLSGSYNEQFF.